The 32 T cell receptor beta chains below come from one sample, sequenced in a study of cytomegalovirus exposure and HLA in healthy donors. Primers included in the PCR were 60 Vbeta and 13 Jbeta primers. Assay: immunoSEQ multiplex PCR; the TCRdb copy retains only in-frame clones and omits some. The data hold 150,000 to 200,000 clones, with more than 75% observed a single time. Sequenced input: PBMCs. The origin of the receptors is a woman aged 45 to 65 in good health and CMV-seropositive.

This sequence joins TRBV19 and TRBJ1-6; D gene unclear. Germline V lookup: CDR1 LNHDA, CDR2 SQIVND (reference sequence). V shed 1 base and J shed 5 bases, with 12 bases lying between them. CDR3 length: 16 amino acids. The CDR3 DNA follows: TGTGCCAGTAGTATAGCTGGAGGGCCCAATAATTCACCCCTCCACTTT. Protein sequence: CASSIAGGPNNSPLHF.

This rearrangement joins TRBV21-1 to TRBJ2-7; the table's D call, TRBD1, has no DNA check behind it. TRBV21-1 represents a pseudogene. This CDR3 comprises 16 residues. The CDR3 reads CASSNKFRTSSYEQYF. In nucleotides, the CDR3 is TGTGCCAGCAGCAATAAATTTCGGACAAGCTCCTACGAGCAGTACTTC.

This chain connects TRBV7-3 to TRBJ2-7, with 7 bases identical to TRBD2. CDR1 and CDR2 (germline): SGHTA, FQGTGA. The CDR3 runs 16 residues. J lost 4 bases, V lost 10 bases, and 19 bases had no gene match. The CDR3 is CAIPGRDGARGYEQYF. Here the CDR3 DNA reads TGTGCCATCCCTGGGAGGGATGGGGCACGAGGTTACGAGCAGTACTTC.

The chain has TRBV7-2 and TRBJ2-6, with a weak D call TRBD2 (6 bases). The CDR3 spans 16 residues. Trimming cost V 1 base and J 1 base, with 8 bases left between them. Looked up from germline, CDR1 is SGHTA and CDR2 is FQGNSA. The CDR3, as DNA: TGTGCCAGCAGCTTAGTGGGGACTTCTGGGGCCAACGTCCTGACTTTC. It yields the protein CASSLVGTSGANVLTF.

The V gene is TRBV27, the J gene TRBJ2-7, with 7 bases lining up with TRBD1. V trimming: 5 bases; J trimming: 2 bases; junction bases outside the gene matches: 9. Per the germline V gene, CDR1 is MNHEY and CDR2 is SMNVEV (reference sequence). The CDR3 contains 15 residues. CDR3 sequence (DNA): TGTGCCAGCAGTCCCCGCCCGGACAGGACCTACGAGCAGTACTTC. Translated, it gives CASSPRPDRTYEQYF.

This chain links TRBV15 with TRBJ1-2, with D perhaps matching TRBD1 (6 bases). V lost 2 bases, J lost 8 bases, and 18 bases lay in between. The V gene's germline CDR1 is LNHNV and CDR2 YYDKDF (reference sequence). The CDR3 contains 15 residues. CDR3 sequence: CATSRRPDRPGGYTF. The CDR3 nucleotides read TGTGCCACCAGCAGAAGGCCAGACAGGCCGGGGGGCTACACCTTC.

V is TRBV2 and J is TRBJ1-3; D is undetermined. CDR3 size: 16 residues. Trimming took off 1 base at V and 0 bases at J, with 10 bases between the two ends. Germline values: CDR1 SNHLY, CDR2 FYNNEI. In DNA form, the CDR3 reads TGTGCCAGCAGTGAAGATGAGGGATACTCTGGAAACACCATATATTTT. Its protein product is CASSEDEGYSGNTIYF.

V gene TRBV5-4 combines with J gene TRBJ2-7; 7 bases are shared with TRBD2. The germline V gene has CDR1 SGHNT and CDR2 YYREEE (reference sequence). Trimming at V came to 0 bases and at J to 4 bases, leaving 10 bases not matched to a gene. This CDR3 region has 16 residues. The CDR3: CASSLGGGQGLYEQYF. DNA of the CDR3: TGTGCCAGCAGCTTGGGTGGCGGGCAGGGACTATACGAGCAGTACTTC. The full variable domain, rest sourced from reference TRBV5-4 and TRBJ2-7, is ETGVTQSPTHLIKTRGQQVTLRCSSQSGHNTVSWYQQALGQGPQFIFQYYREEENGRGNFPPRFSGLQFPNYSSELNVNALELDDSALYLCASSLGGGQGLYEQYFGPGTRLTVT.

The V gene is TRBV5-1, the J gene TRBJ1-6, with D tentatively TRBD1 (5 bases). This CDR3 region has 14 residues. CDR1 SGHRS and CDR2 YFSETQ come from the germline V gene. The V and J ends lost 1 base and 8 bases respectively, with 10 bases between them. CDR3 in DNA: TGCGCCAGCAGCTTGCAGGGATCGGATTCACCCCTCCACTTT. Protein sequence: CASSLQGSDSPLHF.

The gene calls are TRBV5-6 and TRBJ2-7, with D possibly being TRBD1 (8 bases). Looked up from germline, CDR1 is SGHDT and CDR2 is YYEEEE. This CDR3 has 15 amino acids. V lost 4 bases and J 1 base, leaving 15 bases between the germline ends. CDR3 sequence: CASSRTGRGSYEQYF. CDR3 DNA sequence: TGTGCCAGCAGCCGGACAGGGAGGGGTTCCTACGAGCAGTACTTC.

V usage is TRBV5-6 and J usage is TRBJ2-1, with a possible D match to TRBD2 (6 bases). Between the trimmed V and J ends, which lost 4 bases and 7 bases, there was a span of 15 bases. The CDR3 has 14 residues. Germline V gives CDR1 SGHDT, CDR2 YYEEEE. In DNA form, the CDR3 reads TGTGCCAGCAGCCCGGGGTGGGGGGAAAATGAGCAGTTCTTC. This gives the protein CASSPGWGENEQFF.

This clone was seen only a few times. The chain combines TRBV7-2 with TRBJ2-3; D possibly corresponds to TRBD2 (7 bases). CDR3 length equals 14 residues. V was cut by 6 bases and J by 1 base, with 11 bases left in between. The V gene's germline CDR1 is SGHTA and CDR2 FQGNSA. The CDR3, as DNA: TGTGCCAGCAGGCGCGGGGGCCGCACAGATACGCAGTATTTT. It is translated as CASRRGGRTDTQYF.

This clone was recorded a few times. The chain links TRBV10-2 to TRBJ2-5; 9 bases align to TRBD2. J lost 5 bases, V lost 5 bases, and 6 bases had no gene match. This CDR3 contains 14 residues. Germline V gene lookup returns CDR1 WSHSY and CDR2 SAAADI. CDR3 amino acids: CASSQRGDPETQYF. For the CDR3, the DNA is TGCGCCAGCAGTCAGCGGGGGGACCCGGAGACCCAGTACTTC.

This chain links TRBV14 with TRBJ1-6; D is possibly TRBD1 (6 bases). V was pared by 0 bases and J by 6 bases, with 9 bases between. Germline V CDR1 and CDR2: SGHDN, FVKESK. The CDR3 contains 15 residues. The CDR3 region is CASSQEGQPNSPLHF. For the CDR3, the DNA is TGTGCCAGCAGCCAAGAAGGACAGCCTAATTCACCCCTCCACTTT.

In this sample, this clone turned up a few times. The chain joins TRBV4-2 to TRBJ2-4; TRBD1 is a possible D gene (5 bases). The CDR3 is made up of 20 amino acids. V was pared by 3 bases and J by 0 bases, with 24 bases between. Germline values: CDR1 LGHNA, CDR2 YNFKEQ. The DNA of the CDR3 is TGTGCCAGCAGCCACAGAACCTTGGACACCGGCACCATAGCCAAAAACATTCAGTACTTC. It translates to CASSHRTLDTGTIAKNIQYF.

The chain employs TRBV6-1 and TRBJ1-2; no definite D call. V lost 2 bases and J lost 4, with 11 bases in between. In germline, CDR1 is MNHNS, CDR2 SASEGT. The CDR3 has 14 amino acids. The CDR3 coding sequence is TGTGCCAGCAGTGAATTCGGAGGGCCCTATGGCTACACCTTC. Translating gives CASSEFGGPYGYTF.

The chain links TRBV7-8 to TRBJ2-5; 9 bases are shared with TRBD1. After removal of 1 base from V and 3 bases from J, the junction contained 3 bases not matched to a gene. Germline assignment: CDR1 SGHVS and CDR2 FQNEAQ. The length of the CDR3 is 15 residues. The CDR3 DNA follows: TGTGCCAGCAGCTTAGGGGGACAGGGAAAAGAGACCCAGTACTTC. Its translation is CASSLGGQGKETQYF.

This chain connects TRBV5-1 to TRBJ1-2, with D unresolved. The CDR3 has 14 residues. V lost 4 bases and J 4 bases, leaving 14 bases between the germline ends. Per germline, CDR1 SGHRS and CDR2 YFSETQ. DNA for the CDR3: TGCGCCAGCAGCCTTGTTTTGAGGAGCTATGGCTACACCTTC. It yields the protein CASSLVLRSYGYTF.

This sequence joins TRBV15 and TRBJ2-5, with 8 bases fitting TRBD2. CDR3 length: 15 amino acids. After removal of 2 bases from V and 5 bases from J, the junction contained 7 bases not matched to a gene. Germline loops: CDR1 LNHNV, CDR2 YYDKDF (reference sequence). The DNA for the CDR3 is TGTGCCACCAGCAGAACCCGGGAGGGGCATGAGACCCAGTACTTC. It specifies CATSRTREGHETQYF.

The chain has TRBV4-1 and TRBJ1-2, with D tentatively TRBD1 (6 bases). V lost 1 base to trimming and J lost 7 bases, with 13 bases between them. There are 14 residues in the CDR3. Germline V gene data show CDR1 as MGHRA and CDR2 as YSYEKL. The CDR3: CASSQAAGAGGYTF. For the CDR3, the DNA is TGCGCCAGCAGCCAAGCGGCAGGGGCCGGTGGCTACACCTTC.

This chain joins TRBV6-5 and TRBJ2-7; TRBD2 aligns across 7 bases. Germline V lookup: CDR1 MNHEY, CDR2 SVGAGI. J was trimmed by 5 bases and V by 5 bases; bases with no gene match: 9. The CDR3 loop spans 14 amino acids. The CDR3 DNA reads TGTGCCAGCAGTGCCCGCGGGAGCAGGAACGAGCAGTACTTC. Translated, it gives CASSARGSRNEQYF.

J is TRBJ2-5 and V is TRBV7-2, with D possibly TRBD1 on 8 matching bases. V gave up 4 bases and J gave up 5 bases, with 17 bases separating them. Germline V gene sequence: CDR1 SGHTA, CDR2 FQGNSA. The CDR3 consists of 15 residues. The CDR3 loop reads CASSSTGGVWETQYF. Here the CDR3 DNA reads TGTGCCAGCAGCTCCACAGGGGGGGTGTGGGAGACCCAGTACTTC.

In the case of this clone: The same CDR3 is also encoded by other DNA sequences in this sample. This chain uses TRBV28 with TRBJ2-5; 12 bases line up with TRBD2. The CDR3 extends over 15 amino acids. J was trimmed by 2 bases and V by 3 bases; bases with no gene match: 1. CDR1 and CDR2 (germline): MDHEN, SYDVKM. CDR3 residues: CASSLTSGGQETQYF. In DNA form, the CDR3 reads TGTGCCAGCAGTTTGACTAGCGGGGGACAAGAGACCCAGTACTTC.

This clone came up a few times. Possible read error: a much larger clone is one base away. J is TRBJ1-5 and V is TRBV5-6; 8 bases agree with TRBD1. The CDR3 length is 15 residues. V was clipped by 4 bases and J by 4 bases; unmatched bases: 7. CDR1 SGHDT and CDR2 YYEEEE come from the germline V gene. The CDR3 sequence is CASSPGQVSNQPQHF. As DNA, the CDR3 is TGTGCCAGCAGCCCGGGACAGGTCAGTAATCAGCCCCAGCATTTT.

CDR3 sequence (DNA): TGTGCCTGGGAGGGGGTTTATTCACCCCTCCACTTT. Translated: CAWEGVYSPLHF. This chain connects TRBV28 to TRBJ1-6; perhaps TRBD1 as D (6 bases). Germline V CDR1 and CDR2: MDHEN, SYDVKM. The length of the CDR3 is 12 residues. V lost 11 bases and J lost 8, with 13 bases in between.

The rearrangement links TRBV29-1 to TRBJ2-1; possible D gene TRBD1, 5 bases. The CDR3 sequence is 11 residues long. CDR1 is SQVTM and CDR2 is ANQGSEA in the germline V gene. Trimming removed 4 bases at V and 9 bases at J, with 10 bases between. The CDR3 here is CSVGVGREQFF. In nucleotides, the CDR3 is TGCAGCGTTGGGGTGGGGCGTGAGCAGTTCTTC.

The chain couples TRBV10-2 to TRBJ2-3; TRBD2 agrees at 7 bases. The CDR3 consists of 14 residues. Losses at the gene ends were 6 bases for V and 2 bases for J; bases not matched to a gene: 5. Germline V gives CDR1 WSHSY, CDR2 SAAADI. CDR3 in DNA: TGCGCCAGCAGGGGGGACTACCTCACAGATACGCAGTATTTT. It encodes CASRGDYLTDTQYF.

This clone was found once. At one end the junction does not follow the germline gene, possibly because of a read error. The rearrangement joins TRBV7-9 to TRBJ2-6; D not certain. In germline, CDR1 is SEHNR, CDR2 FQNEAQ (reference sequence). The CDR3 is 16 residues long. This CDR3 reads CSSSLAMSSGANVLTF. The CDR3 nucleotides are TGTTCCAGCAGCTTAGCAATGAGCTCTGGGGCCAACGTCCTGACTTTC.

In the case of this clone: Other DNA sequences within the sample encode an identical CDR3. The gene calls are TRBV4-3 and TRBJ2-3, with 8 positions matching TRBD1. The CDR3 sequence is 15 residues long. Trimming cost V 1 base and J 2 bases; bases outside gene matches: 2. CDR1 is LGHNA, CDR2 YSLEER, per germline. The CDR3 nucleotides are TGCGCCAGCAGCCAAGGACAGGGGAACACAGATACGCAGTATTTT. It specifies CASSQGQGNTDTQYF.

This clone showed up just once. The chain combines TRBV7-2 with TRBJ2-7; 12 nucleotides line up with TRBD2. CDR1 is SGHTA and CDR2 is FQGNSA in the germline V gene. V shed 0 bases, J shed 6 bases, and the junction held 6 bases outside the gene matches. The length of the CDR3 is 16 residues. CDR3 sequence reads: CASSLAPSGGAVEQYF. CDR3 bases: TGTGCCAGCAGCTTAGCCCCTAGCGGGGGGGCCGTCGAGCAGTACTTC.

Here the CDR3 reads CASSSGQINEKLFF. DNA of the CDR3: TGTGCCAGCAGCTCGGGACAGATTAATGAAAAACTGTTTTTT. The chain links TRBV7-3 to TRBJ1-4, with TRBD1 matching 7 bases. Germline V gene sequence: CDR1 SGHTA, CDR2 FQGTGA. This CDR3 has 14 residues. J gave up 4 bases and V 4 bases, and 3 bases lay outside the gene matches.

The J gene is TRBJ2-3, the V gene TRBV5-1; 9 bases align to TRBD1. The CDR3 sequence is 14 residues long. Germline CDR1 reads SGHRS; CDR2 reads YFSETQ. The V gene end was trimmed by 4 bases and the J gene end by 5 bases; junction bases not matched to a gene: 5. Here the CDR3 DNA reads TGCGCCAGCAGCCCAAGACAGGGGGGAGATACGCAGTATTTT. It encodes CASSPRQGGDTQYF.